This TCR beta chain was profiled in a study of neurological immune-mediated disorders. Regarding the study as a whole: Private repertoires in all groups were suggested by the absence of shared CDR3 amino acid sequences among expanded clones across subjects.

TCRdb used MiXCR to reprocess the 5' RACE reads, holding one entry per CDR3 protein. The table has about 70,000 distinct CDR3 sequences, 2.5% to 3.5% seen once. This clonotype was counted at least ten times. Its antigen is unidentified. CDR3 length: 13 residues. V was shortened by 5 bases and J by 2 bases, with 8 bases between the two germline ends. Germline CDR1 and CDR2: MNHEY and SMNVEV (reference sequence). Sequencing was carried out using PBMCs. The receptor's source is a woman in her forties or fifties with multiple sclerosis. The chain is built from TRBV27 and TRBJ2-3; no definite D call. The CDR3 sequence is CASSGSTTDTQYF. CDR3 DNA: TGTGCCAGCAGTGGTTCTACCACAGATACGCAGTATTTT.